The T cell receptor (beta chain) described here comes from a study of T cell changes during pregnancy in multiple sclerosis. A few counts support this clone. The data were produced by immunoSEQ multiplex PCR, yet TCRdb's version contains in-frame clones alone and is incomplete. This sample has fewer than 80,000 clones; 90% to 95% occur once, and the top ten carry about 0.27%. V gave up 3 bases and J gave up 2 bases, with 4 bases separating them. CDR1 SEHNR and CDR2 FQNEAQ come from the germline V gene (reference sequence). The CDR3 totals 12 residues. The J gene is TRBJ1-1, the V gene TRBV7-9; D is uncertain. The sample was CD4+ T cells from peripheral blood mononuclear cells, taken in the third trimester of pregnancy. The TCR was taken from a female donor in good health, enrolled as a control in a pregnancy study. The CDR3 sequence is CASSFVNTEAFF. The CDR3 region has the DNA TGTGCCAGCAGCTTCGTCAACACTGAAGCTTTCTTT.